This T cell receptor (beta chain) was documented in a study of beta chain features in type 1 diabetes. The CDR3 sequence is 15 residues long. Germline CDR1 is MGHRA and CDR2 is YSYEKL. V was pared by 3 bases and J by 7 bases, with 8 bases of the junction left unmatched. Reverse transcribing all isolated RNA meant expressed TCRB transcripts were sequenced. The assay was immunoSEQ multiplex PCR, and TCRdb's table has in-frame clones only and misses some. The sample lists roughly 140,000 clones; around 8.5% were seen once. General study points: Individuals with type 1 diabetes displayed fewer insertions and more deletions at VDJ junctions. Equally in patients and controls, shorter templates might have been favored by PCR. Within each of all four CD4+ subsets, Type 1 diabetes patients had TCRB CDR3s that were moderately but significantly shorter.

Remarks on this clone: The antigen is not known.

Specimen: central memory CD4+ T cells from blood. This rearrangement joins TRBV4-1 to TRBJ2-1; 8 bases are a match to TRBD1. The clonotype originates from a man aged 18 to 29 in good health. CDR3 bases: TGCGCCAGCAGCCACGACAGGGGAACTGCGAATGAGCAGTTCTTC. Residues: CASSHDRGTANEQFF.